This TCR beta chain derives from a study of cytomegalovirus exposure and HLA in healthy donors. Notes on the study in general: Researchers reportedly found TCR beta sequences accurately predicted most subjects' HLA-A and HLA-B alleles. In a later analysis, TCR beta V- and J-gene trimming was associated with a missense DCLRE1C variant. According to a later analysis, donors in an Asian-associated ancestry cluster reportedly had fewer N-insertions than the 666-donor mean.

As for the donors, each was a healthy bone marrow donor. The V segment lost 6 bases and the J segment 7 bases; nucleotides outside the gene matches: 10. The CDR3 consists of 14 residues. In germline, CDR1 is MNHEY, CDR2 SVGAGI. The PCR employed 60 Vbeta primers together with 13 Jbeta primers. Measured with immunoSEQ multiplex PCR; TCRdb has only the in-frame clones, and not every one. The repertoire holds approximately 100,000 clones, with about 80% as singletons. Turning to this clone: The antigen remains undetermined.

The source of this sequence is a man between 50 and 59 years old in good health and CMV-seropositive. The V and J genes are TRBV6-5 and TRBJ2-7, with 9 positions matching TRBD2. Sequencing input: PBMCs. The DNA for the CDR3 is TGTGCCAGCAGGCTTACGAGGCTAGCGGGGGAGCAGTACTTC. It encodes CASRLTRLAGEQYF.